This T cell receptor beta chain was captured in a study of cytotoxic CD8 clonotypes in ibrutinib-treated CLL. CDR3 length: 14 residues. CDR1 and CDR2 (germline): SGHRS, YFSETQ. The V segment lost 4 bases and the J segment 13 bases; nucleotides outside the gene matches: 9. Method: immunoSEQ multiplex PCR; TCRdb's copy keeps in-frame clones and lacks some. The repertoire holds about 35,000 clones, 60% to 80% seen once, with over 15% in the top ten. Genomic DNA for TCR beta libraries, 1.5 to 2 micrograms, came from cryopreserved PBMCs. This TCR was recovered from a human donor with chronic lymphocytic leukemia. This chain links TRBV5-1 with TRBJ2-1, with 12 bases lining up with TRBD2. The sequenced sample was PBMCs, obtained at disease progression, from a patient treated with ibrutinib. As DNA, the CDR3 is TGCGCCAGCAGCGACGGACTAGCGGGGAAACATCAGTTCTTC. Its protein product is CASSDGLAGKHQFF.